Reported below is one T cell receptor beta chain. The antigen is not known. On cycle 4 day 1 and cycle 7 day 1, as well as at baseline, blood was sampled. This sample was included in a study of OX40 agonist ivuxolimab in advanced cancers. Study-level information: Patients were treated with intravenous ivuxolimab, dosed at 0.01 to 10 mg/kg and infused every 2 weeks. Anti-PD-1, anti-PD-L1 or anti-CTLA-4 therapy given earlier was allowed, and roughly 40% had some.

Profiled with immunoSEQ multiplex PCR; TCRdb holds only in-frame clones, not every one. The profile shows 20,000 to 25,000 clones, 65% to 90% of them singletons. The CDR3 length is 16 residues. Germline CDR1 reads MNHEY; CDR2 reads SVGAGI. The V segment lost 4 bases and the J segment 2 bases; nucleotides outside the gene matches: 10. Findings and limits, study-wide: On average, a greater number of expanded clones characterised CD8+ T cells relative to CD4+.

This receptor was taken from an adult with an advanced solid tumor such as melanoma, head and neck, liver or kidney cancer. The sequenced sample was CD4+ or CD8+ T cells sorted from blood, obtained in a trial of the OX40 agonist ivuxolimab. This chain uses TRBV6-5 with TRBJ2-5; 7 bases are shared with TRBD1. The CDR3 DNA follows: TGTGCCAGCAGTTCCGTACTCCGGGACAGACAAGAGACCCAGTACTTC. Encoded protein: CASSSVLRDRQETQYF.